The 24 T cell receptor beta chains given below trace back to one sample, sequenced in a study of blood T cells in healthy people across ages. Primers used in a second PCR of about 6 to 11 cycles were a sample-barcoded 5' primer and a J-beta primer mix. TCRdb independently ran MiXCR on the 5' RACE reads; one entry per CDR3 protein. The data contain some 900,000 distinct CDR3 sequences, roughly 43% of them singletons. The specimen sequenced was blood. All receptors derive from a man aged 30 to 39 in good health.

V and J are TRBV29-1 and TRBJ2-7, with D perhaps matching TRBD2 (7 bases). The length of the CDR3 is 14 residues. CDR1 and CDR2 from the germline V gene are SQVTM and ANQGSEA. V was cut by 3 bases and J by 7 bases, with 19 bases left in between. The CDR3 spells CSVERGGGYNEQYF. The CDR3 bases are TGCAGCGTTGAGAGGGGGGGCGGCTACAATGAGCAGTACTTC.

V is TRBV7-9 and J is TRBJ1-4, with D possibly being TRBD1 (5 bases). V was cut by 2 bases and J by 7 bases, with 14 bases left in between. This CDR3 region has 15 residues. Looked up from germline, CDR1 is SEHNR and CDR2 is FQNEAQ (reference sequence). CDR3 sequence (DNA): TGTGCCAGCAGCTTACCTCTCAGGGAAAGTGAAAAACTGTTTTTT. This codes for CASSLPLRESEKLFF.

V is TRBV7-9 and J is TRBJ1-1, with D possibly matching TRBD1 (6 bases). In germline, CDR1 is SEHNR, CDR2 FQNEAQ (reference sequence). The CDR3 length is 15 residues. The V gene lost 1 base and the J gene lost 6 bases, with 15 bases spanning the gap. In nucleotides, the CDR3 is TGTGCCAGCAGCTTAGTGGGACACGGTGAGGCTGAAGCTTTCTTT. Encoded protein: CASSLVGHGEAEAFF.

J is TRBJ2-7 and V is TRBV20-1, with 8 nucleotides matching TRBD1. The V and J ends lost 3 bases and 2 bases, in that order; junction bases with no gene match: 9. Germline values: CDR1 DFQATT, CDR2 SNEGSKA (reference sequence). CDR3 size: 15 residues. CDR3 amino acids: CSASAKDRVTYEQYF. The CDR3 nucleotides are TGCAGTGCTAGTGCCAAGGACAGGGTCACCTACGAGCAGTACTTC.

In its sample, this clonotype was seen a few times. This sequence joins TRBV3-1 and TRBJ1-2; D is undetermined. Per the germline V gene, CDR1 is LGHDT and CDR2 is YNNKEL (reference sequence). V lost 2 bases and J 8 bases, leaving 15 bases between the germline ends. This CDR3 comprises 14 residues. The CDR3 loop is CASSQPWEGGGYTF. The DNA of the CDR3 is TGTGCCAGCAGCCAACCATGGGAGGGCGGCGGCTACACCTTC.

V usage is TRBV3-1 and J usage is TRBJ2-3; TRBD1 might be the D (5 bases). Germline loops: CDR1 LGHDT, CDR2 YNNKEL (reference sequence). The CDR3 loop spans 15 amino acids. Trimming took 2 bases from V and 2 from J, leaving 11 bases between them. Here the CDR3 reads CASSQMTVSTDTQYF. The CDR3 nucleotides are TGTGCCAGCAGCCAAATGACAGTCTCCACAGATACGCAGTATTTT.

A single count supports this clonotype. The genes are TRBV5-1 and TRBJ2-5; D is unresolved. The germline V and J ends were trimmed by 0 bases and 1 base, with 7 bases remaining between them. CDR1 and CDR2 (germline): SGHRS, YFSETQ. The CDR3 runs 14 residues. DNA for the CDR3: TGCGCCAGCAGCTTGGGGGCGACCCAAGAGACCCAGTACTTC. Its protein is CASSLGATQETQYF.

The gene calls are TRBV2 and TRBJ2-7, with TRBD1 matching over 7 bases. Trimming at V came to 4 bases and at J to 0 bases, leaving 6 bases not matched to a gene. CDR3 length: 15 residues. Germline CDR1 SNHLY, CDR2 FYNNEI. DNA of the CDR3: TGTGCCAGCAGTGCTCAACGGGACAGCTCCTACGAGCAGTACTTC. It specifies CASSAQRDSSYEQYF.

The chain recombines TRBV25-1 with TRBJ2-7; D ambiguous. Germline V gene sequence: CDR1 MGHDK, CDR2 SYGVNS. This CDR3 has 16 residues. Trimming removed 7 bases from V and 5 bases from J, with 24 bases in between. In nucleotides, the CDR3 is TGTGCCAGCACTGAGAACCGACGGACCTCTAGGCACGAGCAGTACTTC. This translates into CASTENRRTSRHEQYF.

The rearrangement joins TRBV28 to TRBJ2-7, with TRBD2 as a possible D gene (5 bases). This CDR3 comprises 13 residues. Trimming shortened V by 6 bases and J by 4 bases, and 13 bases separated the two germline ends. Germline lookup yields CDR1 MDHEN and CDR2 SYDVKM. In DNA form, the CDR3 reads TGTGCCAGCAGAGCGGTGAACAGTTACGAGCAGTACTTC. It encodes CASRAVNSYEQYF.

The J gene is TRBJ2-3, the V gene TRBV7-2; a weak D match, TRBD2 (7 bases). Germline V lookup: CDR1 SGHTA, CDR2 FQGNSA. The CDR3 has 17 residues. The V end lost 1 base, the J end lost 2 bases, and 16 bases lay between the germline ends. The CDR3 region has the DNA TGTGCCAGCAGCTTAGACTACGCGGGGGCCCACACAGATACGCAGTATTTT. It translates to CASSLDYAGAHTDTQYF.

CDR3 coding DNA: TGTGCCAGCAGCCGTTCCCGCGCTCAGAACACTGAAGCTTTCTTT. Translated, it gives CASSRSRAQNTEAFF. The J gene is TRBJ1-1, the V gene TRBV7-2; D is unresolved. CDR3 size: 15 residues. V gave up 5 bases and J gave up 1 base, with 14 bases separating them. Looked up from germline, CDR1 is SGHTA and CDR2 is FQGNSA.

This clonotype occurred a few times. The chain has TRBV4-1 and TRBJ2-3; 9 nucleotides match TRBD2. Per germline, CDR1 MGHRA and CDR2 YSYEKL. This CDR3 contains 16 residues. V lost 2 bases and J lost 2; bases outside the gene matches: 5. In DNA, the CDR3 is TGCGCCAGCAGCCAAATAGCGGGGGCTAACACAGATACGCAGTATTTT. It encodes CASSQIAGANTDTQYF.

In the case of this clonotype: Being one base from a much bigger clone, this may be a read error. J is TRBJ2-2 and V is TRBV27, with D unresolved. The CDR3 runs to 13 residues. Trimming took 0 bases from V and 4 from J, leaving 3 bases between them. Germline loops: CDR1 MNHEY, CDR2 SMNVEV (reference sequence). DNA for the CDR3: TGTGCCAGCAGTTTATCGACCACCGGGGAGCTGTTTTTT. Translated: CASSLSTTGELFF.

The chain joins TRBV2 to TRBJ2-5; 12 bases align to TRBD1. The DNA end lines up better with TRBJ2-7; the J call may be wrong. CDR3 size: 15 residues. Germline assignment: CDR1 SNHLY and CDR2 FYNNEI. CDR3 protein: CASFYPGQGAHEQYF. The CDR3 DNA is TGTGCCAGTTTCTACCCGGGACAGGGGGCCCACGAGCAGTACTTC.

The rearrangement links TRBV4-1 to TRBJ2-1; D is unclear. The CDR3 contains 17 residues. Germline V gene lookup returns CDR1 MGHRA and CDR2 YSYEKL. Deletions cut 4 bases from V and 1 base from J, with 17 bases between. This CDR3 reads CASSPLYGTKSYNEQFF. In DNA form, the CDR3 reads TGCGCCAGCAGCCCACTTTACGGTACGAAGTCCTACAATGAGCAGTTCTTC.

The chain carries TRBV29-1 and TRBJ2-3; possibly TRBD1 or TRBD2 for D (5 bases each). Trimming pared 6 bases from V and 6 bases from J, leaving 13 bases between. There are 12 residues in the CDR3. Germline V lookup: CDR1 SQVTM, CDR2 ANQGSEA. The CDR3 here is CSVSRGSDTQYF. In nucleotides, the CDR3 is TGCAGCGTATCGAGGGGTTCGGATACGCAGTATTTT.

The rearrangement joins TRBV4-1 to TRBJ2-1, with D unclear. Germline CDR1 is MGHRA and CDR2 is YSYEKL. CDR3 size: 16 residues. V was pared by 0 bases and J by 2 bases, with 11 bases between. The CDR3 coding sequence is TGCGCCAGCAGCCAAGATTGGGCTAGGCCCTACAATGAGCAGTTCTTC. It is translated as CASSQDWARPYNEQFF.

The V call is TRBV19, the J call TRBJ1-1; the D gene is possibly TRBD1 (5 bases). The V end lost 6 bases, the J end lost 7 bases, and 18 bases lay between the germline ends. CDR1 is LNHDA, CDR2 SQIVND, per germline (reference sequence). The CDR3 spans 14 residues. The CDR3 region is CASSQGGPRSEAFF. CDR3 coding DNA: TGTGCCAGTAGCCAGGGAGGCCCCCGAAGTGAAGCTTTCTTT.

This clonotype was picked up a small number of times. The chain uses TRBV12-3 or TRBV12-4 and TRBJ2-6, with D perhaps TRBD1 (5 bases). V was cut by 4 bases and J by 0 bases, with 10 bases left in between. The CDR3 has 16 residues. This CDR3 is CASSSSRGSGANVLTF. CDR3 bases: TGTGCCAGCAGTTCTTCTAGGGGCTCTGGGGCCAACGTCCTGACTTTC.

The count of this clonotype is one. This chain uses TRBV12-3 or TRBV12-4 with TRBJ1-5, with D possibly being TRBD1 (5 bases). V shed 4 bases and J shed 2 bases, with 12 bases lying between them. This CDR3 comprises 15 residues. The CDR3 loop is CASSYRDFGNQPQHF. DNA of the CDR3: TGTGCCAGCAGTTACCGGGACTTCGGCAATCAGCCCCAGCATTTT.

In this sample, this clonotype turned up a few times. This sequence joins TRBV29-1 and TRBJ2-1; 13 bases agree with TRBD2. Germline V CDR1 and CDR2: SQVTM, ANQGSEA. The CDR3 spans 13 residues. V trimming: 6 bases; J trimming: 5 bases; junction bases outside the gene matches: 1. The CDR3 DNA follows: TGCAGCGTGGGACTAGCGGGGAACAATGAGCAGTTCTTC. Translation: CSVGLAGNNEQFF.

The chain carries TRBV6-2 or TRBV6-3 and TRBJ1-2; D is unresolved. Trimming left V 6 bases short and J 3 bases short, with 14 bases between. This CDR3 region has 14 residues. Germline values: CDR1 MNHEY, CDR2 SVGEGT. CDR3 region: CASSQPRPYYGYTF. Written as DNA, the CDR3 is TGTGCCAGCAGCCAGCCCCGACCCTACTATGGCTACACCTTC.

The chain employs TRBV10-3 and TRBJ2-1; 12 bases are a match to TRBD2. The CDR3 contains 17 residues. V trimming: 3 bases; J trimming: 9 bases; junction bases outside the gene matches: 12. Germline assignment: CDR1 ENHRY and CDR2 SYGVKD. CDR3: CAISDSGTSGRKGEQFF. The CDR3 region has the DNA TGTGCCATCAGTGATTCCGGGACTAGCGGGCGGAAGGGTGAGCAGTTCTTC.